This T cell receptor beta chain is drawn from a study of T cells in women clearing cervical HPV infection. In regard to this clone: The read is 3 residues too short to cover the CDR3 end, so that end is filled in from the germline J gene.

The CDR3 contains 9 residues. Germline CDR1 and CDR2: SGHTA and FQGTGA. Trimming cost V 6 bases and J 6 bases, with 3 bases left between them. Generated by immunoSEQ multiplex PCR, the TCRdb table keeps only in-frame clones and is missing some. Here the sample table reports fewer than 40,000 clones. This sequence originates from a woman between 18 and 70 years old with a cervical HPV16 infection that either progressed to CIN3+ or cleared (not recorded which). The sample was blood buffy coat. J is TRBJ2-7 and V is TRBV7-3; D gene uncertain. The chain's CDR3 is CASRAEQYF. The part of the CDR3 DNA that was read is TGTGCCAGCAGGGCCGAG.